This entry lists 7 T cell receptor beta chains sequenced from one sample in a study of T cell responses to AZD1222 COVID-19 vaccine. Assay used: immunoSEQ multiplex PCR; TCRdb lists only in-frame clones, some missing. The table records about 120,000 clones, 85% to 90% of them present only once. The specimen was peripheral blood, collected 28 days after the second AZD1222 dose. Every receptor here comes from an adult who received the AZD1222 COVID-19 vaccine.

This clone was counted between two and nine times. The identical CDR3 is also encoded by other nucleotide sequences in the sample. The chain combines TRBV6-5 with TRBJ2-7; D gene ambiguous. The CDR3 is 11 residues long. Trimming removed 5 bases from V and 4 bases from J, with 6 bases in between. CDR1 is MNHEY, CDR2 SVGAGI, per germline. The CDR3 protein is CASSPSYEQYF. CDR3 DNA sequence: TGTGCCAGCAGTCCGAGTTACGAGCAGTACTTC.

This chain's CDR3 is CASSSGTGPYEQYF. The CDR3 nucleotides are TGTGCCAGCAGCTCCGGGACAGGCCCCTACGAGCAGTACTTC. The V and J genes are TRBV5-4 and TRBJ2-7, with TRBD1 identical over 8 bases. Germline CDR1 is SGHNT and CDR2 is YYREEE (reference sequence). V shed 3 bases, J shed 2 bases, and the junction held 4 bases outside the gene matches. The length of the CDR3 is 14 residues.

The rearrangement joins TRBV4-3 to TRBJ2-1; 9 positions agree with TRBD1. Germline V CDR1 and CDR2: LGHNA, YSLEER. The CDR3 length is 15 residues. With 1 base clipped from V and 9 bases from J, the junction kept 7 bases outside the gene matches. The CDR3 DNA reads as TGCGCCAGCAGCCAAGGTACAGGGGGCAAGGGTGAGCAGTTCTTC. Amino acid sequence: CASSQGTGGKGEQFF.

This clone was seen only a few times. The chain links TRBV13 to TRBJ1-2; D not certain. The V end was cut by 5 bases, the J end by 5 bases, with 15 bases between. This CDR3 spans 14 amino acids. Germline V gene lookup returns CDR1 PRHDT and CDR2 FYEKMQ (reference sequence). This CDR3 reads CASSPGGRSYGYTF. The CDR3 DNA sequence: TGTGCCAGCAGCCCCGGCGGGCGCTCTTATGGCTACACCTTC.

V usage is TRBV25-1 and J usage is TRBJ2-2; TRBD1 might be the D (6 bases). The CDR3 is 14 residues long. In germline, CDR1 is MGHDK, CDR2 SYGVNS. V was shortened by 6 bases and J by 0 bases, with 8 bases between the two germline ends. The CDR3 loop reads CASRGTPNTGELFF. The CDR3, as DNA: TGTGCCAGCAGAGGGACACCGAACACCGGGGAGCTGTTTTTT.

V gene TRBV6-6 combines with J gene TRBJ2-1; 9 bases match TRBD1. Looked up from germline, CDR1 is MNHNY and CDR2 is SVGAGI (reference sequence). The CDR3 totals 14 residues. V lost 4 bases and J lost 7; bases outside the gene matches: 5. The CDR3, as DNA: TGTGCCAGCAGTTCCGGGACAGGGTGGAATGAGCAGTTCTTC. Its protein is CASSSGTGWNEQFF.

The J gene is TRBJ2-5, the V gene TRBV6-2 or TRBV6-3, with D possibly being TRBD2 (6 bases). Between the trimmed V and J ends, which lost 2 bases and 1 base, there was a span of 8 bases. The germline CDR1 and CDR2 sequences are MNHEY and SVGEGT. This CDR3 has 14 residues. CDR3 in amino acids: CASSYGGFQETQYF. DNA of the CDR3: TGTGCCAGCAGTTACGGGGGGTTCCAAGAGACCCAGTACTTC.